Presented here are 8 T cell receptor beta chains from one specimen sequenced in a study of T cell responses to AZD1222 COVID-19 vaccine. Sequencing was performed with immunoSEQ multiplex PCR; in TCRdb, only in-frame clones are kept and a portion is missing. Counted here are 150,000 to 200,000 clones, about 90% occurring once; the ten biggest clones make up under 1.2%. Sequences were derived from peripheral blood, sampled 28 days after the second AZD1222 dose. The receptors shown here come from an adult who received the AZD1222 COVID-19 vaccine.

The CDR3 sequence is CASTTRGRGSFYEQYF. CDR3 bases: TGCGCCAGCACCACAAGGGGCAGGGGAAGTTTCTACGAGCAGTACTTC. The J gene is TRBJ2-7, the V gene TRBV5-1, with D possibly matching TRBD1 (6 bases). The V end was cut by 6 bases, the J end by 3 bases, with 22 bases between. Germline CDR1 and CDR2: SGHRS and YFSETQ. CDR3 length: 16 residues. Supplemented by reference TRBV5-1 and TRBJ2-7, the full variable domain reads KAGVTQTPRYLIKTRGQQVTLSCSPISGHRSVSWYQQTPGQGLQFLFEYFSETQRNKGNFPGRFSGRQFSNSRSEMNVSTLELGDSALYLCASTTRGRGSFYEQYFGPGTRLTVT.

This clone was counted a single time. The chain is built from TRBV3-1 (or the pseudogene TRBV3-2) and TRBJ2-4; a weak D match, TRBD1 (5 bases). V lost 4 bases and J 4 bases, leaving 11 bases between the germline ends. CDR1 is LGHDT and CDR2 is YNNKEL in the germline V gene (reference sequence). The CDR3 spans 14 residues. The chain's CDR3 is CASSPQYRKNIQYF. CDR3 bases: TGTGCCAGCAGCCCACAATACAGGAAAAACATTCAGTACTTC.

The genes are TRBV27 and TRBJ2-2; D perhaps matches TRBD2 (6 bases). V lost 3 bases, J lost 1 base, and 9 bases lay in between. Germline values: CDR1 MNHEY, CDR2 SMNVEV (reference sequence). The CDR3 runs 15 residues. CDR3 nucleotides: TGTGCCAGCAGTTTGTTGGAGGGGAACACCGGGGAGCTGTTTTTT. Translation: CASSLLEGNTGELFF.

The chain has TRBV7-9 and TRBJ2-1; 9 bases agree with TRBD2. Germline CDR1 is SEHNR and CDR2 is FQNEAQ (reference sequence). The CDR3 consists of 16 residues. Trimming removed 5 bases from V and 8 bases from J; junction bases left unmatched: 13. CDR3 sequence reads: CASSPIAGASGYEQFF. The DNA for the CDR3 is TGTGCCAGCAGCCCGATAGCGGGGGCGTCGGGCTATGAGCAGTTCTTC.

The V gene is TRBV28, the J gene TRBJ1-5, with D perhaps TRBD1 (6 bases). V was pared by 3 bases and J by 1 base, with 10 bases between. The CDR3 loop spans 15 amino acids. CDR1 MDHEN and CDR2 SYDVKM come from the germline V gene. CDR3 bases: TGTGCCAGCAGTTTGCCAGGGGAAAGCAATCAGCCCCAGCATTTT. Translated: CASSLPGESNQPQHF.

The chain recombines TRBV6-6 with TRBJ1-3; D not resolved. Germline V gene data show CDR1 as MNHNY and CDR2 as SVGAGI (reference sequence). This CDR3 has 14 residues. V was trimmed by 6 bases and J by 0 bases, leaving 9 bases between them. The CDR3 loop reads CASRGGDSGNTIYF. DNA of the CDR3: TGTGCCAGCAGGGGCGGGGACTCTGGAAACACCATATATTTT.

V is TRBV19 and J is TRBJ1-3, with unresolved D. This CDR3 region has 13 residues. Germline V CDR1 and CDR2: LNHDA, SQIVND (reference sequence). The germline V and J ends were trimmed by 7 bases and 2 bases, with 9 bases remaining between them. CDR3 sequence: CASKVTAGNTIYF. The DNA for the CDR3 is TGTGCCAGTAAAGTCACAGCTGGAAACACCATATATTTT.

V gene TRBV6-6 combines with J gene TRBJ2-7; D is unclear. CDR1 MNHNY and CDR2 SVGAGI come from the germline V gene (reference sequence). The CDR3 sequence is 14 residues long. V gave up 2 bases and J gave up 5 bases, with 13 bases separating them. The CDR3 coding sequence is TGTGCCAGCAGTTACGCGACAATTACCCACGAGCAGTACTTC. Its translation: CASSYATITHEQYF.